Below, 19 T cell receptor beta chains from the same sample are listed, as sequenced in a study of response to subunit inactivated influenza vaccine. Via MiXCR, TCRdb re-called the RT-PCR reads, giving one row per CDR3 protein. The sample has 500,000 to 750,000 distinct CDR3 sequences, roughly 15% seen once; the top ten hold around 10%. The material was PBMCs from blood, obtained approximately 13 days after vaccination. The receptors shown here come from a man aged 50-59 years who received an inactivated influenza vaccine.

The rearrangement joins TRBV4-2 to TRBJ2-7, with unresolved D. This CDR3 has 13 amino acids. The V end was cut by 1 base, the J end by 4 bases, with 8 bases between. CDR1 is LGHNA, CDR2 YNFKEQ, per germline. The CDR3 region has the DNA TGTGCCAGCAGCCAAGTTGACGAATACGAGCAGTACTTC. Amino acids: CASSQVDEYEQYF.

This clonotype occurred many times. The chain employs TRBV12-3 or TRBV12-4 and TRBJ2-1; D unresolved. The V end was cut by 2 bases, the J end by 4 bases, with 9 bases between. The CDR3 is 14 amino acids. CDR3 region: CASSLSLRYNEQFF. CDR3 bases: TGTGCCAGCAGTTTATCGTTGCGGTACAATGAGCAGTTCTTC.

In this sample, this clonotype turned up a few times. This chain joins TRBV5-1 and TRBJ2-1, with TRBD1 matching 7 bases. With V trimmed by 4 bases and J by 4 bases, 8 bases remained unmatched. CDR3 length: 15 residues. From germline, CDR1 is SGHRS and CDR2 YFSETQ. The CDR3 is CASSDPRQGYNEQFF. The DNA of the CDR3 is TGCGCCAGCAGCGATCCGAGACAGGGTTACAATGAGCAGTTCTTC. The full variable domain, rest sourced from reference TRBV5-1 and TRBJ2-1, is KAGVTQTPRYLIKTRGQQVTLSCSPISGHRSVSWYQQTPGQGLQFLFEYFSETQRNKGNFPGRFSGRQFSNSRSEMNVSTLELGDSALYLCASSDPRQGYNEQFFGPGTRLTVL.

By sample fraction, this clonotype is medium-sized. J is TRBJ1-5 and V is TRBV9; possible D gene TRBD1, 5 bases. The germline CDR1 and CDR2 sequences are SGDLS and YYNGEE. The CDR3 is made up of 15 amino acids. V lost 0 bases and J 3 bases, leaving 10 bases between the germline ends. CDR3 DNA sequence: TGTGCCAGCAGCGTAGGTCAGGGTTTCAATCAGCCCCAGCATTTT. This translates into CASSVGQGFNQPQHF.

This clonotype showed up just a few times. This chain joins TRBV20-1 and TRBJ2-7; D not resolved. Trimming cost V 5 bases and J 0 bases, with 11 bases left between them. CDR3 length: 13 residues. Germline lookup yields CDR1 DFQATT and CDR2 SNEGSKA (reference sequence). The DNA of the CDR3 is TGCAGTGCTCCCTCTGACGGCTCCTACGAGCAGTACTTC. This translates into CSAPSDGSYEQYF.

A remark on this clonotype: Sequence at one end of the junction differs from germline and may be a read error. This CDR3 is CGSTGGSISYEQYF. The CDR3 DNA is TGTGGCAGCACAGGCGGGAGTATCTCCTACGAGCAGTACTTC. This chain links TRBV28 with TRBJ2-7; 7 bases align to TRBD2. The CDR3 spans 14 residues. From germline, CDR1 is MDHEN and CDR2 SYDVKM. The variable domain in full, completed from reference TRBV28 and TRBJ2-7, reads DVKVTQSSRYLVKRTGEKVFLECVQDMDHENMFWYRQDPGLGLRLIYFSYDVKMKEKGDIPEGYSVSREKKERFSLILESASTNQTSMYLCGSTGGSISYEQYFGPGTRLTVT.

The chain combines TRBV5-6 with TRBJ2-1, with 9 nucleotides matching TRBD2. Germline values: CDR1 SGHDT, CDR2 YYEEEE. Trimming took 0 bases from V and 3 from J; bases not matched to a gene: 7. CDR3 size: 17 residues. The CDR3 loop reads CASSLALLAGFYNEQFF. DNA of the CDR3: TGTGCCAGCAGCTTGGCCTTGCTAGCGGGGTTCTACAATGAGCAGTTCTTC.

This chain joins TRBV10-3 and TRBJ2-5, with 11 bases fitting TRBD2. Germline values: CDR1 ENHRY, CDR2 SYGVKD. Trimming took 8 bases from V and 5 from J; bases not matched to a gene: 4. The CDR3 is 13 amino acids. The CDR3 loop is CAIRPSGRETQYF. The CDR3 nucleotides are TGTGCCATCCGGCCTAGCGGGAGGGAGACCCAGTACTTC.

The rearrangement joins TRBV29-1 to TRBJ2-1; D is possibly TRBD1 (6 bases). The CDR3 covers 11 residues. V dropped 8 bases and J dropped 8 bases, with 13 bases sitting between them. The germline CDR1 and CDR2 sequences are SQVTM and ANQGSEA. The CDR3 DNA sequence: TGCAGCATCTACAGGGTTGATGAGCAGTTCTTC. Its translation: CSIYRVDEQFF.

The chain is built from TRBV7-8 and TRBJ1-1; TRBD1 matches 7 bases. From germline, CDR1 is SGHVS and CDR2 FQNEAQ. The CDR3 is made up of 15 amino acids. The J segment lost 4 bases and the V segment lost 5 bases, leaving 10 bases of the junction unmatched. The CDR3 sequence is CASSRSGQARTEAFF. Written as DNA, the CDR3 is TGTGCCAGCAGCAGATCCGGACAGGCGCGCACTGAAGCTTTCTTT.

The chain is built from TRBV6-1 and TRBJ2-6; D is unresolved. The V end lost 4 bases, the J end lost 0 bases, and 10 bases lay between the germline ends. This CDR3 spans 16 amino acids. Germline V gene data show CDR1 as MNHNS and CDR2 as SASEGT. The CDR3: CASSVAPRSGANVLTF. CDR3 in DNA: TGTGCCAGCAGTGTCGCGCCCCGCTCTGGGGCCAACGTCCTGACTTTC.

This clonotype showed up just a few times. This rearrangement joins TRBV12-3 or TRBV12-4 to TRBJ2-5, with D perhaps matching TRBD1 (6 bases). Trimming cost V 9 bases and J 1 base, with 15 bases left between them. This CDR3 is built from 14 residues. CDR3 nucleotide sequence: TGTGCCAGTAGTATCACAGGGTTCCAAGAGACCCAGTACTTC. It is translated as CASSITGFQETQYF.

This sequence joins TRBV12-3 or TRBV12-4 and TRBJ1-1; D is possibly TRBD1 (6 bases). Deletions cut 10 bases from V and 4 bases from J, with 10 bases between. The CDR3 has 11 amino acids. For the CDR3, the DNA is TGTGCCATAGGGGGAGGCACTGAAGCTTTCTTT. It encodes CAIGGGTEAFF.

This clonotype showed up just a few times. The rearrangement links TRBV20-1 to TRBJ2-1; D is perhaps TRBD1 or TRBD2 (5 bases each). The CDR3 is made up of 15 amino acids. V was pared by 4 bases and J by 2 bases, with 15 bases between. Germline V gene data show CDR1 as DFQATT and CDR2 as SNEGSKA (reference sequence). CDR3 nucleotide sequence: TGCAGTGCTACTTTTGGGACCCAAACCTACAATGAGCAGTTCTTC. Encoded protein: CSATFGTQTYNEQFF.

The sample holds a few counts of this clonotype. The CDR3 spells CASSPPPGQGASEQYF. The CDR3 DNA is TGTGCCAGCAGCCCCCCCCCAGGGCAGGGGGCTTCCGAGCAGTACTTC. V gene TRBV4-2 combines with J gene TRBJ2-7; 8 bases are shared with TRBD1. J gave up 6 bases and V 4 bases, and 14 bases lay outside the gene matches. The CDR3 has 16 amino acids. Germline CDR1 is LGHNA and CDR2 is YNFKEQ.

This clonotype was found a few times. The rearrangement links TRBV5-1 to TRBJ2-1, with D tentatively TRBD1 or TRBD2 (6 bases each). V lost 0 bases and J 5 bases, leaving 12 bases between the germline ends. CDR3 length: 15 amino acids. Germline CDR1 SGHRS, CDR2 YFSETQ. The chain's CDR3 is CASSLDGGTNNEQFF. In DNA form, the CDR3 reads TGCGCCAGCAGCTTGGATGGGGGGACAAACAATGAGCAGTTCTTC.

In this sample, this clonotype turned up many times. The chain joins TRBV7-2 to TRBJ2-3, with D possibly TRBD1 on 6 matching bases. CDR1 SGHTA and CDR2 FQGNSA come from the germline V gene. This CDR3 is 16 amino acids long. The V end was cut by 4 bases, the J end by 0 bases, with 14 bases between. The CDR3 region is CASSSLPGQSTDTQYF. The CDR3, as DNA: TGTGCCAGCAGCTCCCTTCCGGGACAAAGCACAGATACGCAGTATTTT.

This clonotype came up many times. The rearrangement links TRBV5-1 to TRBJ2-1; D not certain. Trimming stripped 4 bases from V and 7 bases from J, with 12 bases between. CDR3 length equals 13 residues. The germline CDR1 and CDR2 sequences are SGHRS and YFSETQ. DNA for the CDR3: TGCGCCAGCAGCCCTTTCCCGGGTAATGAGCAGTTCTTC. Translation gives CASSPFPGNEQFF.

This clonotype was picked up a small number of times. The rearrangement joins TRBV2 to TRBJ2-5, with 7 bases aligning to TRBD2. The CDR3 consists of 16 residues. Germline CDR1 SNHLY, CDR2 FYNNEI. After removal of 6 bases from V and 4 bases from J, the junction contained 14 bases not matched to a gene. The CDR3 loop reads CASRNGLAASAETQYF. CDR3 bases: TGTGCCAGCAGGAACGGGCTAGCGGCATCGGCAGAGACCCAGTACTTC.